The source of this T cell receptor (beta chain) is a study of Ad26.COV2.S vaccination and SARS-CoV-2 variants. Profiled with immunoSEQ multiplex PCR; TCRdb holds only in-frame clones, not every one. The sample has some 39,000 clones; approximately 83% are singletons. The V end lost 4 bases, the J end lost 1 base, and 14 bases lay between the germline ends. The germline V gene has CDR1 MGHRA and CDR2 YSYEKL. The CDR3 has 16 amino acids. The gene calls are TRBV4-1 and TRBJ1-5; D possibly corresponds to TRBD1 (6 bases). The sample here was peripheral blood, taken after recovery from COVID-19. This clonotype was sampled from a human donor who had recovered from COVID-19. The chain's CDR3 is CASSPEPGASNQPQHF. DNA of the CDR3: TGCGCCAGCAGCCCCGAACCAGGGGCGAGCAATCAGCCCCAGCATTTT.